This T cell receptor beta chain is from a study of blood T cell repertoires in COVID-19. Method: immunoSEQ multiplex PCR; TCRdb's copy keeps in-frame clones and lacks some. The repertoire holds about 200,000 clones, with approximately 84% as singletons. V gave up 6 bases and J gave up 10 bases; unmatched junction bases: 8. Germline CDR1 is DFQATT and CDR2 is SNEGSKA (reference sequence). This CDR3 is built from 11 residues. The chain combines TRBV20-1 with TRBJ1-2; 7 bases line up with TRBD1. This receptor was obtained from a man aged 35-49 years who had recovered from COVID-19. Material for sequencing was PBMCs or T cells enriched from blood (not recorded which). For the CDR3, the DNA is TGCAGTGCACGGGACAGAGAGTACTACACCTTC. Its translation is CSARDREYYTF.